Given below is one TCR beta chain in context. The repertoire was sequenced with immunoSEQ multiplex PCR; TCRdb's copy has only in-frame clones and lacks some. The sample shows about 140,000 clones, around 94% of them seen only once. The data belong to a study of control samples from healthy donors and cancer patients. J gave up 3 bases and V 3 bases, and 6 bases lay outside the gene matches. CDR1 is MNHNY, CDR2 SVGAGI, per germline (reference sequence). The CDR3 length is 15 residues. This sequence joins TRBV6-6 and TRBJ2-5; 8 nucleotides agree with TRBD2. This TCR came from a man in his forties or fifties in good health. Sequenced: blood. The CDR3 region is CASSYGLALEETQYF. CDR3 coding DNA: TGTGCCAGCAGTTATGGACTAGCATTGGAAGAGACCCAGTACTTC.